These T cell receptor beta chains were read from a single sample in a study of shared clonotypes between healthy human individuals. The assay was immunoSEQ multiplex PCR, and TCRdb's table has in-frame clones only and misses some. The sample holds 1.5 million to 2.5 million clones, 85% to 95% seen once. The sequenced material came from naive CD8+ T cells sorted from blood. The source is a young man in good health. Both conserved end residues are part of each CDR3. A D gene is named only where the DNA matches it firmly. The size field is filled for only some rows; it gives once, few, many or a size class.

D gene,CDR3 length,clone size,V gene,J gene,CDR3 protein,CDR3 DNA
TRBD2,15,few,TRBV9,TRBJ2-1,CASSVGTSGSNEQFF,TGTGCCAGCAGCGTCGGGACTAGCGGGAGCAATGAGCAGTTCTTC
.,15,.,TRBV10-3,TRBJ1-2,CAISGGQGTIYGYTF,TGTGCCATCAGTGGTGGGCAGGGGACGATCTATGGCTACACCTTC
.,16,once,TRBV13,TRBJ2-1,CASSLSPGSSYNEQFF,TGTGCCAGCAGCTTAAGTCCCGGGAGCTCCTACAATGAGCAGTTCTTC
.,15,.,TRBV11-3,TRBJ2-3,CASSPKSGVADTQYF,TGTGCCAGCAGCCCTAAATCGGGGGTTGCAGATACGCAGTATTTT
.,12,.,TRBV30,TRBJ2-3,CAWSDDVNTQYF,TGTGCCTGGAGCGACGACGTTAATACGCAGTATTTT
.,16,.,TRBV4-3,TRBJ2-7,CASSQGTGAPGYEQYF,TGCGCCAGCAGCCAAGGGACTGGGGCCCCTGGCTACGAGCAGTACTTC
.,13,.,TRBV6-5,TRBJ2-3,CASGSGFTDTQYF,TGTGCCAGCGGCAGTGGCTTCACAGATACGCAGTATTTT
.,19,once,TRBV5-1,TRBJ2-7,CASSLARFGSGDRDYEQYF,TGCGCCAGCAGCTTGGCAAGGTTTGGGTCGGGGGACAGAGATTACGAGCAGTACTTC
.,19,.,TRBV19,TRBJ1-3,CASSPPQRYPFSSGNTIYF,TGTGCCAGTAGTCCCCCGCAGCGTTATCCCTTCTCTTCTGGAAACACCATATATTTT
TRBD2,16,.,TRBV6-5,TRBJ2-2,CASSYLAGVNTGELFF,TGTGCCAGCAGTTACCTAGCGGGAGTGAACACCGGGGAGCTGTTTTTT
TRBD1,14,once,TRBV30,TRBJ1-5,CAWGGGGPNQPQHF,TGTGCCTGGGGGGGAGGGGGCCCCAATCAGCCCCAGCATTTT
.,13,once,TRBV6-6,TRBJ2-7,CASRARGTYEQYF,TGTGCCAGCAGGGCAAGGGGGACCTACGAGCAGTACTTC
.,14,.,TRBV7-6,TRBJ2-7,CASSSGAGPYEQYF,TGTGCCAGCAGCTCTGGGGCGGGACCCTACGAGCAGTACTTC
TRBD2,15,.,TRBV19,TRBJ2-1,CASSIGLAGSNEQFF,TGTGCCAGTAGTATAGGACTAGCGGGATCCAATGAGCAGTTCTTC
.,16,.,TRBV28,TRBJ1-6,CASSLFRDGGNSPLHF,TGTGCCAGCAGTTTATTTAGGGACGGCGGGAATTCACCCCTCCACTTT
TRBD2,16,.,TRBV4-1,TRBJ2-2,CASSLPAGGATGELFF,TGCGCCAGCAGCCTACCGGCCGGGGGGGCAACCGGGGAGCTGTTTTTT
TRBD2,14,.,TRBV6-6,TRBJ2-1,CASSYVGGSDEQFF,TGTGCCAGCAGTTACGTGGGCGGGAGTGATGAGCAGTTCTTC
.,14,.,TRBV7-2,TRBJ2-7,CASSLGAASYEQYF,TGTGCCAGCAGCTTAGGAGCGGCTAGCTACGAGCAGTACTTC
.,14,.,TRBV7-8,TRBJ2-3,CASSLRGPTDTQYF,TGTGCCAGCAGCTTAAGGGGCCCCACAGATACGCAGTATTTT
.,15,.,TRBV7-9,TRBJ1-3,CASSLAMDSGNTIYF,TGTGCCAGCAGCTTAGCTATGGACTCTGGAAACACCATATATTTT
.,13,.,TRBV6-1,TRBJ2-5,CASSPTPRETQYF,TGTGCCAGCAGTCCGACCCCTCGGGAGACCCAGTACTTC
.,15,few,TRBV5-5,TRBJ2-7,CASSYDGGLPYEQYF,TGTGCCAGCAGTTATGATGGGGGGCTTCCCTACGAGCAGTACTTC
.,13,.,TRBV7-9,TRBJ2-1,CASSLPPYNEQFF,TGTGCCAGCAGCTTACCTCCCTACAATGAGCAGTTCTTC
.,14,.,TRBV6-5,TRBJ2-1,CASSYFSSGNEQFF,TGTGCCAGCAGTTACTTTTCCAGCGGCAATGAGCAGTTCTTC
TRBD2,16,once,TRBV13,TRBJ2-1,CASSFWTSGSYNEQFF,TGTGCCAGCAGCTTCTGGACTAGCGGGAGCTACAATGAGCAGTTCTTC
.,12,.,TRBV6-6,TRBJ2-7,CASSYSPYEQYF,TGTGCCAGCAGTTACTCGCCGTACGAGCAGTACTTC
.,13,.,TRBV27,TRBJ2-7,CASRGQSTWEQYF,TGTGCCAGCAGGGGACAATCGACTTGGGAGCAGTACTTC
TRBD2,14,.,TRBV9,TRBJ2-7,CASSDSGRGYEQYF,TGTGCCAGCAGCGATAGCGGGAGGGGATACGAGCAGTACTTC
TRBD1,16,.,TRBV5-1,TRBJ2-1,CASSLGRDRVYNEQFF,TGCGCCAGCAGCCTCGGCCGGGACAGGGTATACAATGAGCAGTTCTTC
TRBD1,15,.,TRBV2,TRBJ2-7,CASSEATGQGYEQYF,TGTGCCAGCAGTGAAGCTACGGGACAGGGGTACGAGCAGTACTTC
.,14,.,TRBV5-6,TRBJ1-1,CASSFVGGETEAFF,TGTGCCAGCAGCTTTGTAGGGGGAGAAACTGAAGCTTTCTTT
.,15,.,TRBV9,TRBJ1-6,CASSVGSATNSPLHF,TGTGCCAGCAGCGTAGGCTCGGCGACTAATTCACCCCTCCACTTT
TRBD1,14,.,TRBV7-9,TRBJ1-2,CASSLGTGHYGYTF,TGTGCCAGCAGCCTCGGGACAGGGCACTATGGCTACACCTTC
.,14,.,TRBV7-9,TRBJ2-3,CASGPLDSTDTQYF,TGTGCCAGCGGCCCCCTCGACTCCACAGATACGCAGTATTTT
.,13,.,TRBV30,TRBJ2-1,CAGGLGDINEQFF,TGTGCCGGCGGTCTAGGAGACATAAATGAGCAGTTCTTC
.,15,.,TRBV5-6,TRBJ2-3,CASSLSTGVTDTQYF,TGTGCCAGCAGCTTGTCAACCGGCGTAACAGATACGCAGTATTTT
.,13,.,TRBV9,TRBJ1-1,CASSVGANTEAFF,TGTGCCAGCAGCGTCGGTGCGAACACTGAAGCTTTCTTT
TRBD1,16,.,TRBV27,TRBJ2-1,CASSLSSGQSWNEQFF,TGTGCCAGCAGTCTTTCCTCGGGACAGAGTTGGAATGAGCAGTTCTTC
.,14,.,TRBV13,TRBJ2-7,CASSPLGDSYEQYF,TGTGCCAGCAGCCCCCTGGGGGACTCCTACGAGCAGTACTTC
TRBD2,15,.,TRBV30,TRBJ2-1,CACRVPGGADNEQFF,TGTGCCTGTCGCGTACCGGGGGGGGCCGACAATGAGCAGTTCTTC